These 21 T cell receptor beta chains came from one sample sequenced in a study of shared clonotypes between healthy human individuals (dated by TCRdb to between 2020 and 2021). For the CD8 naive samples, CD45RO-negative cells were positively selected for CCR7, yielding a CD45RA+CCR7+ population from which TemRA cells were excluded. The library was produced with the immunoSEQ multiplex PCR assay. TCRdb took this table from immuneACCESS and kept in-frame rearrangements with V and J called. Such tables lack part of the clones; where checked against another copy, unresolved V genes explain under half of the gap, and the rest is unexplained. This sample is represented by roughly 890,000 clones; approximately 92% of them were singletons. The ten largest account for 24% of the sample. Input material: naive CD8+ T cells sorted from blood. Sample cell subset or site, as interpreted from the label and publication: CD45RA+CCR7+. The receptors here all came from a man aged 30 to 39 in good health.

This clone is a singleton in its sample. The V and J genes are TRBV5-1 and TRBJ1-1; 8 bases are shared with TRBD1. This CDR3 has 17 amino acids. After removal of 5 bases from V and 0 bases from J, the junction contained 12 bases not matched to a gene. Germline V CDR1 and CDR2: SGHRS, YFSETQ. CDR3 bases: TGCGCCAGCAGGCCCCCTACGACAGGGGCCATGAACACTGAAGCTTTCTTT. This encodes CASRPPTTGAMNTEAFF. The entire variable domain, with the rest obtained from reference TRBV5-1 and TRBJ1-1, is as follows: KAGVTQTPRYLIKTRGQQVTLSCSPISGHRSVSWYQQTPGQGLQFLFEYFSETQRNKGNFPGRFSGRQFSNSRSEMNVSTLELGDSALYLCASRPPTTGAMNTEAFFGQGTRLTVV.

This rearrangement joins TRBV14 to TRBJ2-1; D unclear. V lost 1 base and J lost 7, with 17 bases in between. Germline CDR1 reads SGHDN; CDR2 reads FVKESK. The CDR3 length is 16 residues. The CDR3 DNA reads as TGTGCCAGCAGCCAAGCTCTGGGCTTTCGTTCGAATGAGCAGTTCTTC. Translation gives CASSQALGFRSNEQFF.

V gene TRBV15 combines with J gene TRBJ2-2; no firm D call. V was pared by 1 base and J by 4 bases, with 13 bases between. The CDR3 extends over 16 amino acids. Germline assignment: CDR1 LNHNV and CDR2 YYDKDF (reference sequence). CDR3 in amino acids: CATSRVRPTPTGELFF. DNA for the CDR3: TGTGCCACCAGCAGAGTACGTCCAACTCCCACCGGGGAGCTGTTTTTT.

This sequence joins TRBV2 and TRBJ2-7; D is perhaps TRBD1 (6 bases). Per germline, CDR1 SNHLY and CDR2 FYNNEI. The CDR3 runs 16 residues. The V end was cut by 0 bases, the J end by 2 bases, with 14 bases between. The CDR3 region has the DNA TGTGCCAGCAGTGAAGCTCCCAGGGGTAGAGCCTACGAGCAGTACTTC. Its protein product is CASSEAPRGRAYEQYF.

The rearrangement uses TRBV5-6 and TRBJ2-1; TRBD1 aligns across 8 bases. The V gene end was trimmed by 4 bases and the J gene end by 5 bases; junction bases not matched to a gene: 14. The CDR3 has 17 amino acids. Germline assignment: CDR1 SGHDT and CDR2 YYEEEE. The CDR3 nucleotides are TGTGCCAGCAGCCTCAGGGTCGGGACAGGTCTTAACAATGAGCAGTTCTTC. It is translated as CASSLRVGTGLNNEQFF.

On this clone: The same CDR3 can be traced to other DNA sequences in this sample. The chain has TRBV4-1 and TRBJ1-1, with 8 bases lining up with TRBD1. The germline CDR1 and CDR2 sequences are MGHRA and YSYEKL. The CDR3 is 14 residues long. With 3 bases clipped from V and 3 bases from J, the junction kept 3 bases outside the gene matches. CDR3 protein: CASSQPTGDTEAFF. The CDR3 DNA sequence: TGCGCCAGCAGCCAGCCGACAGGGGACACTGAAGCTTTCTTT.

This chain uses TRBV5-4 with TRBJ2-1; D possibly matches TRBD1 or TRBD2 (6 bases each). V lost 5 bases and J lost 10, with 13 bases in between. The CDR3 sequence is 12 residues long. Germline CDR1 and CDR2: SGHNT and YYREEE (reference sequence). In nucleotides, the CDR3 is TGTGCCAGCAGGTGGGGGGCAGGGGAGCAGTTCTTC. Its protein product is CASRWGAGEQFF.

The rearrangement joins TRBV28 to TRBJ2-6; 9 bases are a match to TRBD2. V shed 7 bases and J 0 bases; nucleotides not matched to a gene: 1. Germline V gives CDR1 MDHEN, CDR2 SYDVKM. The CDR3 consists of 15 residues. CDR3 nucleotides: TGTGCCAGCATGCGGGAGGGCTCTGGGGCCAACGTCCTGACTTTC. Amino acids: CASMREGSGANVLTF.

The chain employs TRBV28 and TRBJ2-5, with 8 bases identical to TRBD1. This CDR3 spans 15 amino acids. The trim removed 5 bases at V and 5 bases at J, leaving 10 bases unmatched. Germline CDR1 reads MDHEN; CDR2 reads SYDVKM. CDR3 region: CASSTYRGAGETQYF. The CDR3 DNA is TGTGCCAGCAGTACCTACAGGGGGGCCGGCGAGACCCAGTACTTC.

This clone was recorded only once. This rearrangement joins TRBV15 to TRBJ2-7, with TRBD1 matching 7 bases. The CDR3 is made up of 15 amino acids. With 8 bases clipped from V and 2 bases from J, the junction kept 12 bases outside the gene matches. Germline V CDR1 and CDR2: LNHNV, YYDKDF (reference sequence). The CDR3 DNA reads TGTGCCACCTCGGGGCTCCGGGACAGCACCTACGAGCAGTACTTC. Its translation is CATSGLRDSTYEQYF. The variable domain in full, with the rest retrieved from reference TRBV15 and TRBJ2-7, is DAMVIQNPRYQVTQFGKPVTLSCSQTLNHNVMYWYQQKSSQAPKLLFHYYDKDFNNEADTPDNFQSRRPNTSFCFLDIRSPGLGDTAMYLCATSGLRDSTYEQYFGPGTRLTVT.

In DNA, the CDR3 is TGTGCCAGCAGCTTACGGCAGGATTCTCGCAATGAGCAGTTCTTC. It specifies CASSLRQDSRNEQFF. The chain is built from TRBV7-9 and TRBJ2-1; no reliable D call. The V gene's germline CDR1 is SEHNR and CDR2 FQNEAQ (reference sequence). The CDR3 sequence is 15 residues long. Between the trimmed V and J ends, which lost 2 bases and 6 bases, there was a span of 14 bases.

The CDR3 reads CSASPTGEQYF. DNA of the CDR3: TGCAGTGCTAGTCCTACGGGCGAGCAGTACTTC. The V and J genes are TRBV20-1 and TRBJ2-7; D not certain. Germline V gene data show CDR1 as DFQATT and CDR2 as SNEGSKA (reference sequence). The CDR3 runs to 11 residues. With 3 bases removed from V and 6 bases from J, the gap between germline ends came to 9 bases.

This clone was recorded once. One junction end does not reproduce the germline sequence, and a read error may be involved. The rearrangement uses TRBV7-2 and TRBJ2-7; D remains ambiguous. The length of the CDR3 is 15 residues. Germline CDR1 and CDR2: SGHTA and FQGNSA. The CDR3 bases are TGCGCCAGCAGCCAAGATCGGAGCAGAGTCTACGAGCAGTACTTC. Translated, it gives CASSQDRSRVYEQYF.

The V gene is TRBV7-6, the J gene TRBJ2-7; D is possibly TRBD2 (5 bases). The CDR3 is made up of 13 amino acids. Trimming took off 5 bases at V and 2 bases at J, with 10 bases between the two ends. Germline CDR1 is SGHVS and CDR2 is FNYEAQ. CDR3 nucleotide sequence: TGTGCCAGCAGCCGAGGACTGACCTACGAGCAGTACTTC. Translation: CASSRGLTYEQYF.

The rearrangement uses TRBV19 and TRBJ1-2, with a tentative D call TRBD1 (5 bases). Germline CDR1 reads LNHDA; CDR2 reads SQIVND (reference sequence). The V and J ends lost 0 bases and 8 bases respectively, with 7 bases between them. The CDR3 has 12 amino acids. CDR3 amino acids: CASSIDRGGYTF. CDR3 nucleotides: TGTGCCAGTAGTATAGACCGGGGCGGCTACACCTTC.

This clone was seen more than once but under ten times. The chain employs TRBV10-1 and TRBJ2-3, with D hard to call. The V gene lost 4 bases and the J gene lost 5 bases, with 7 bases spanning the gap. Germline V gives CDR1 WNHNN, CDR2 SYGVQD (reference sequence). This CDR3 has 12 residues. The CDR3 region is CASSALGDTQYF. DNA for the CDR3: TGCGCCAGCAGTGCCTTAGGAGATACGCAGTATTTT.

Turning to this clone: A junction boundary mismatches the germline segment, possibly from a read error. CDR3 DNA sequence: TGTGCCAGCATTGAAACTGGAGGCGGCTCCTACAATGAGCAGTTCTTC. Its protein product is CASIETGGGSYNEQFF. The rearrangement uses TRBV6-1 and TRBJ2-1, with D possibly matching TRBD2 (5 bases). Germline CDR1 MNHNS, CDR2 SASEGT. The CDR3 loop spans 16 amino acids.

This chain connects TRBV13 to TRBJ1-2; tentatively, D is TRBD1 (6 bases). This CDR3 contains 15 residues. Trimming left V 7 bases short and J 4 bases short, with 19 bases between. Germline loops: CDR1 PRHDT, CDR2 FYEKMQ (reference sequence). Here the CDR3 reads CASNSQGLSIYGYTF. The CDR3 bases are TGTGCCAGCAACTCTCAGGGGCTATCAATCTATGGCTACACCTTC.

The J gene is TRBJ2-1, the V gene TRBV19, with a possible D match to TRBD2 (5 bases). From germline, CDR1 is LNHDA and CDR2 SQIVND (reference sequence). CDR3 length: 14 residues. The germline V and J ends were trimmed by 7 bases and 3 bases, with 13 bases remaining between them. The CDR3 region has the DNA TGTGCCAGTAAAGTAGGAGGAGACTACAATGAGCAGTTCTTC. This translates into CASKVGGDYNEQFF.

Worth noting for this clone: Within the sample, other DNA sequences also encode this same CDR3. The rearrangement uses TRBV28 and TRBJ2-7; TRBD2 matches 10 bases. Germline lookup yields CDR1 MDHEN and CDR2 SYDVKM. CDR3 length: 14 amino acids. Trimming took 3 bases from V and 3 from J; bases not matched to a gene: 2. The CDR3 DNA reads TGTGCCAGCAGTTTTTTAGCGGGAGGCTACGAGCAGTACTTC. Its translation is CASSFLAGGYEQYF.

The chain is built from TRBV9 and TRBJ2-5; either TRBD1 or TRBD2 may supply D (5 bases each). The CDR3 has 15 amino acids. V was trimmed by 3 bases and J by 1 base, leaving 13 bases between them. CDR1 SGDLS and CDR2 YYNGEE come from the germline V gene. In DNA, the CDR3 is TGTGCCAGCAGCGCGTGGGGACGGGGCCAAGAGACCCAGTACTTC. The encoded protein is CASSAWGRGQETQYF.